The rows below give T cell receptor beta chains drawn from one sample of a study of cytomegalovirus exposure and HLA in healthy donors. The repertoire was sequenced with immunoSEQ multiplex PCR; TCRdb's copy has only in-frame clones and lacks some. The table has around 110,000 clones, roughly 80% seen once. The source material was PBMCs. These receptors all stem from a man aged 60 to 69 in good health and CMV-seronegative. Both conserved end residues are part of each CDR3. The D gene is left open where the match is weak. Clone size, where shown, is once, few, many, or a class for clones that have expanded.

j_call d_call clone_size v_call cdr3_length cdr3_aa cdr3_nt
TRBJ1-1 - - TRBV28 11 CASMLGTEAFF TGTGCCAGCATGCTCGGCACTGAAGCTTTCTTT
TRBJ2-6 - - TRBV11-2 16 CASSSTGRTGANVLTF TGTGCCAGCAGCTCTACAGGACGAACTGGGGCCAACGTCCTGACTTTC
TRBJ1-1 - - TRBV5-1 13 CASSRDSNTEAFF TGCGCCAGCAGCAGGGACTCGAACACTGAAGCTTTCTTT
TRBJ1-4 - - TRBV7-2 16 CASSPRTGTGDGELFF TGTGCCAGCAGCCCGAGAACCGGGACGGGGGACGGGGAACTGTTTTTT
TRBJ1-5 TRBD1 - TRBV2 15 CASKRTGPGGQPQHF TGTGCCAGCAAGAGGACAGGCCCGGGTGGACAGCCCCAGCATTTT
TRBJ1-1 TRBD1 - TRBV15 14 CATSGDRGLGEAFF TGTGCCACCAGCGGAGACAGGGGGCTAGGTGAAGCTTTCTTT
TRBJ1-1 - - TRBV5-6 16 CASSFRPGTKNTEAFF TGTGCCAGCAGCTTCAGGCCGGGAACAAAGAACACTGAAGCTTTCTTT
TRBJ2-5 - - TRBV9 11 CASSSGETQYF TGTGCCAGCAGTAGCGGAGAGACCCAGTACTTC
TRBJ2-6 TRBD2 - TRBV5-4 16 CASSPKAGLGANVLTF TGTGCCAGCAGCCCTAAAGCGGGGCTTGGGGCCAACGTCCTGACTTTC
TRBJ2-3 - - TRBV27 14 CASSSRTSTDTQYF TGTGCCAGCAGTTCGCGCACTAGCACAGATACGCAGTATTTT
TRBJ1-6 - once TRBV6-1 15 CASTLVTDYNSPLHF TGTGCCAGCACTCTAGTGACAGATTATAATTCACCCCTCCACTTT
TRBJ2-1 - - TRBV7-8 15 CASSWGGRSYNEQFF TGTGCCAGCAGCTGGGGGGGCCGGTCCTACAATGAGCAGTTCTTC
TRBJ1-1 - - TRBV11-2 14 CASSQGSENTEAFF TGTGCCAGCAGCCAGGGGTCGGAGAACACTGAAGCTTTCTTT
TRBJ2-5 TRBD2 - TRBV4-2 17 CASSQVASGGLKETQYF TGTGCCAGCAGCCAAGTCGCTAGCGGGGGGCTAAAAGAGACCCAGTACTTC
TRBJ1-4 - - TRBV6-5 12 CTRGVTNEKLFF TGTACTCGGGGGGTAACTAATGAAAAACTGTTTTTT
TRBJ2-3 - - TRBV7-2 15 CASSLAPGSADTQYF TGTGCCAGCAGCTTGGCCCCCGGGAGCGCAGATACGCAGTATTTT
TRBJ2-2 TRBD1 once TRBV27 20 CASSLWGVGTARSGTGELFF TGTGCCAGCAGTTTATGGGGAGTGGGGACAGCCCGCTCGGGGACCGGGGAGCTGTTTTTT
TRBJ1-6 - few TRBV11-1 16 CASSGGTWSLNSPLHF TGTGCCAGCAGCGGCGGAACATGGTCCCTTAATTCACCCCTCCACTTT
TRBJ1-5 - - TRBV18 16 CASSPGSGRSNQPQHF TGTGCCAGCTCACCAGGGTCTGGGCGAAGCAATCAGCCCCAGCATTTT
TRBJ1-1 - - TRBV5-4 15 CASSLFDRMNTEAFF TGTGCCAGCAGCTTGTTCGACAGGATGAACACTGAAGCTTTCTTT
TRBJ1-4 TRBD1 once TRBV5-1 14 CASSPPGGYEKLFF TGCGCCAGCAGCCCACCAGGGGGCTATGAAAAACTGTTTTTT
TRBJ2-3 TRBD1 - TRBV10-3 14 CAIRGTGGPDTQYF TGTGCCATCAGGGGGACAGGGGGCCCAGATACGCAGTATTTT
TRBJ1-3 - - TRBV28 14 CASRLGGSGNTIYF TGTGCCAGCAGACTCGGGGGGAGTGGAAACACCATATATTTT
TRBJ2-4 TRBD1 - TRBV9 14 CASSATGGANIQYF TGTGCCAGCAGCGCGACAGGGGGCGCAAACATTCAGTACTTC
TRBJ2-7 TRBD2 - TRBV19 16 CASSSQGASGSYEQYF TGTGCCAGTAGCTCTCAAGGGGCTAGCGGCTCCTACGAGCAGTACTTC
TRBJ1-2 TRBD1 - TRBV6-1 15 CASSDRTGRDYGYTF TGTGCCAGCAGTGATCGGACAGGGCGGGACTATGGCTACACCTTC
TRBJ1-2 - - TRBV29-1 14 CSVDSPRGSYGYTF TGCAGCGTTGACAGTCCCCGGGGGTCGTATGGCTACACCTTC
TRBJ2-7 TRBD1 - TRBV10-3 12 CATTGGGHEQYF TGTGCGACGACAGGGGGCGGCCACGAGCAGTACTTC
TRBJ1-1 - - TRBV11-2 14 CASSAPIADTEAFF TGTGCCAGCAGCGCGCCAATAGCGGACACTGAAGCTTTCTTT
TRBJ2-2 TRBD1 - TRBV11-2 19 CASSLDRDRGAANTGELFF TGTGCCAGCAGCTTAGATCGGGACAGGGGCGCCGCGAACACCGGGGAGCTGTTTTTT
TRBJ1-1 TRBD1 - TRBV6-5 14 CATRDRDSNTEAFF TGTGCCACCAGAGACCGGGACAGCAACACTGAAGCTTTCTTT
TRBJ1-6 - - TRBV30 13 CAWSLHLNSPLHF TGTGCCTGGAGTCTGCACTTAAATTCACCCCTCCACTTT
TRBJ1-1 TRBD1 few TRBV6-4 14 CASSPQGGHTEAFF TGTGCCAGCAGTCCACAGGGGGGGCACACTGAAGCTTTCTTT
TRBJ2-3 TRBD2 - TRBV6-4 17 CASNKAGLGPCTDTQYF TGTGCCAGTAACAAGGCTGGACTAGGGCCCTGCACAGATACGCAGTATTTT
TRBJ1-2 TRBD1 - TRBV7-9 13 CASSRLDRDGYTF TGTGCCAGCAGCCGATTAGACAGGGACGGCTACACCTTC
TRBJ1-1 - - TRBV9 14 CASSTGGVGTEAFF TGTGCCAGCAGTACCGGGGGGGTCGGCACTGAAGCTTTCTTT
TRBJ2-3 - once TRBV5-6 14 CASSSPRHTDTQYF TGTGCCAGCAGCTCACCCAGACACACAGATACGCAGTATTTT
TRBJ2-1 - - TRBV5-1 15 CASSLTGDTYNEQFF TGCGCCAGCAGCTTAACCGGGGACACCTACAATGAGCAGTTCTTC
TRBJ1-2 - few TRBV4-3 14 CASSHRVVYYGYTF TGCGCCAGCAGCCACAGGGTTGTCTACTATGGCTACACCTTC
TRBJ1-2 TRBD1 - TRBV27 13 CASSWTGREGYTF TGTGCCAGCAGTTGGACAGGGCGAGAAGGCTACACCTTC
TRBJ2-2 - few TRBV7-9 15 CASNQYRGYIGELFF TGTGCCAGCAACCAATACCGGGGGTATATCGGGGAGCTGTTTTTT
TRBJ2-5 TRBD2 - TRBV18 14 CASSPPGLQETQYF TGTGCCAGCTCACCGCCGGGACTACAAGAGACCCAGTACTTC
TRBJ2-4 - - TRBV30 11 CAWRRVNIQYF TGTGCCTGGAGGAGGGTAAACATTCAGTACTTC
TRBJ2-3 TRBD2 - TRBV19 15 CASSIGGGTGDTQYF TGTGCCAGTAGTATAGGGGGGGGAACGGGAGATACGCAGTATTTT
TRBJ1-3 - - TRBV4-3 17 CASSQEVVEGTGNTIYF TGCGCCAGCAGCCAAGAAGTTGTAGAGGGAACTGGAAACACCATATATTTT
TRBJ1-6 - once TRBV4-2 15 CASSPRTGSNSPLHF TGTGCCAGCAGCCCCCGTACAGGGTCCAATTCACCCCTCCACTTT
TRBJ2-6 - - TRBV29-1 14 CSVVENSGANVLTF TGCAGCGTTGTTGAGAACTCTGGGGCCAACGTCCTGACTTTC
TRBJ2-7 TRBD1 - TRBV7-2 14 CASSLRDRPYEQYF TGTGCCAGCAGCCTCCGGGACAGGCCCTACGAGCAGTACTTC
TRBJ2-6 - - TRBV18 17 CASSPITGSSGANVLTF TGTGCCAGCTCACCGATCACAGGGAGCTCTGGGGCCAACGTCCTGACTTTC